This T cell receptor (beta chain) is drawn from a study of glioma-infiltrating T cells after dendritic cell vaccination. Study details: At biweekly intervals, patients got three intradermal dendritic cell vaccine injections.

CDR1 and CDR2 from the germline V gene are SNHLY and FYNNEI. The CDR3 contains 15 residues. The V and J ends lost 6 bases and 3 bases respectively, with 14 bases between them. Primers: 60 V beta forward and 13 J beta reverse. Clones were read by immunoSEQ multiplex PCR, and TCRdb kept only the in-frame ones, dropping some. The table records tens of thousands of clones, about 87% of them present only once. For this clone: Its target is not known.

Whole-study findings and limits: Estimated pretreatment TIL content predicted outcome after dendritic cell vaccination.

V usage is TRBV2 and J usage is TRBJ2-2, with D perhaps matching TRBD2 (5 bases). The receptor comes from a human donor with glioblastoma. Material: blood, obtained before dendritic cell vaccination. The CDR3 spells CASSERRLDTGELFF. DNA of the CDR3: TGTGCCAGCAGCGAACGGAGGTTGGACACCGGGGAGCTGTTTTTT. The entire variable domain, with the rest obtained from reference TRBV2 and TRBJ2-2, is as follows: EPEVTQTPSHQVTQMGQEVILRCVPISNHLYFYWYRQILGQKVEFLVSFYNNEISEKSEIFDDQFSVERPDGSNFTLKIRSTKLEDSAMYFCASSERRLDTGELFFGEGSRLTVL.